Given below is one T cell receptor beta chain in context. What it binds is unknown. The data were obtained in a study of molecular identifiers for immune sequencing clone quantification. Study observations and caveats: Researchers reportedly could pick up spiked Jurkat TCR RNA from one cell mixed into approximately 1 million naive cells.

V gave up 4 bases and J gave up 5 bases, with 11 bases separating them. From germline, CDR1 is SGHTA and CDR2 FQGNSA. The CDR3 contains 14 residues. In TCRdb, the PCR reads were re-called with MiXCR into one record per CDR3 protein. The sample has about 640,000 distinct CDR3 sequences; approximately 20% are singletons. The sequenced sample consisted of naive CD8+ T cells from blood, with Jurkat cell RNA spiked in. As to subset: FACS-sorted CD8+CD4-CCR7+CD45RA+ naive T cells. The chain links TRBV7-2 to TRBJ1-4, with D possibly TRBD1 on 6 matching bases. This clonotype was obtained from a human donor in good health. Some libraries in this study had Jurkat cell RNA spiked in. CDR3 amino acids: CASSYLGTNEKLFF. In nucleotides, the CDR3 is TGTGCCAGCAGCTACCTAGGGACAAATGAAAAACTGTTTTTT.